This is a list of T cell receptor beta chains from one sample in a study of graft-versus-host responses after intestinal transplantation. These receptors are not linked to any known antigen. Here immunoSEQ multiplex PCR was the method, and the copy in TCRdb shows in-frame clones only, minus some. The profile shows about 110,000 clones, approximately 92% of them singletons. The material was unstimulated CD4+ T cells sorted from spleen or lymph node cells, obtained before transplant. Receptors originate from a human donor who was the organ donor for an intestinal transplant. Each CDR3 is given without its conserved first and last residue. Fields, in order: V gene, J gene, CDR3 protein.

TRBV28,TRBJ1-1,ASTSEGADTEAF
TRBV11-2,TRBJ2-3,ASSLQGMVTDTQY
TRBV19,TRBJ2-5,ASSIGTSGRETQY
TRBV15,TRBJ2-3,ATSSGGATDTQY
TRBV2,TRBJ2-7,ASMSDRGLGQY
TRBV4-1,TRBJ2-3,ASSQARTGITDTQY
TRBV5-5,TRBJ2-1,ASSRYPSGMDNEQF
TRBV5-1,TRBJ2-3,ASSLAPSGSPDTQY
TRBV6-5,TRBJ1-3,ASSYDNTIY
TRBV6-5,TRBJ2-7,ASSQGVPSYEQY
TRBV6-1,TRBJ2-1,ASSETWGSSDEQF
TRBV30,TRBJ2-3,AWSGTSGRTDTQY
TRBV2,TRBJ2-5,ASSEGTSGSEKETQY
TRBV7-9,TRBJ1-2,ASSERDRTNYGYT
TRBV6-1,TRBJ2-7,ASRETGTSSYEQY
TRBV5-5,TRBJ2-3,ASSPTSGRGDTQY
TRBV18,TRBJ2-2,ASTDRVGTGELF
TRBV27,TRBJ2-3,ASSLSGSYTDTQY
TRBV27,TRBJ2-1,ATGTSSYNEQF
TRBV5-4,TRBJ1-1,ASNPATRREGTEAF
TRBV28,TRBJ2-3,ASTLEGTDTSTDTQY
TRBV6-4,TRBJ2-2,ASSDFLGGRTNTGELF
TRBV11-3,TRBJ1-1,ASSQRQGQDHDTEAF
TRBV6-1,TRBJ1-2,ASSEDTPNYGYT
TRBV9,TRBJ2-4,ASSVEGRGIQY
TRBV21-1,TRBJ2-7,ARDSYTYEQY
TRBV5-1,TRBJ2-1,ASSPRMVVGYNEQF
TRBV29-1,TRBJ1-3,SVEEVSGNTIY
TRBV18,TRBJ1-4,ASSPQGIGEKLF
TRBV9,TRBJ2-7,ASSVGSSSMDEQY
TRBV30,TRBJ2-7,AWSGQLAIDEQY
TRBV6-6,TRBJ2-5,ASSYSGAQETQY
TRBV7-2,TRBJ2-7,ASSLVGTSGSSYEQY
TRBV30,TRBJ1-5,AWRQGGNQPQH
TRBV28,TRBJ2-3,ASRGLAGGPSPDTQY
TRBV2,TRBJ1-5,ASSVYNFGTGEQPQH
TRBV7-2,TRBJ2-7,ASSFRDRVNEQY
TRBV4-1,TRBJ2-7,ASSPIRGGRAYEQY
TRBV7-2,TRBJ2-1,ASSLSGTSGAHRFPF
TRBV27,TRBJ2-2,ASSLWGGSNTGELF
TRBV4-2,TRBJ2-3,ASSQDNREDGTDTQY
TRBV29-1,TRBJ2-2,SVEDRRNTGELF
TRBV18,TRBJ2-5,ASSPSGSQETQY